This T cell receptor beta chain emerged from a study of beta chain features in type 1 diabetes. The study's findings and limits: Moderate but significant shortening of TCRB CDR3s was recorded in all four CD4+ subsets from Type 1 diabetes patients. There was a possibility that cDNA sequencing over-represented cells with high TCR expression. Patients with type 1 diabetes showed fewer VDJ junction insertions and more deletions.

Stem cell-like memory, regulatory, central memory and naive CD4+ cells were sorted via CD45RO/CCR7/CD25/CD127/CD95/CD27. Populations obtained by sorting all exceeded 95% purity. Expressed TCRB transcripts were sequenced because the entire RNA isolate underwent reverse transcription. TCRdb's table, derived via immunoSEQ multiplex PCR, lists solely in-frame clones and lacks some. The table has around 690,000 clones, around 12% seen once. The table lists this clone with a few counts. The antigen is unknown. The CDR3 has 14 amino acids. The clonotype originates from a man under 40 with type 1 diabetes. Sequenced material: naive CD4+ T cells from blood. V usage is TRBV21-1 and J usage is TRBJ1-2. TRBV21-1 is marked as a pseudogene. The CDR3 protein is CASRRGSKANGYTF. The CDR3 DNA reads TGTGCCAGCCGACGAGGAAGCAAGGCGAATGGCTACACCTTC.